A selection of T cell receptor beta chains follows, all from one sample in a study of early T cells in non-severe SARS-CoV-2 infection. TCRdb itself ran the 5' RACE reads through MiXCR, one entry per CDR3 protein. Of about 92,000 distinct CDR3 sequences in the sample, 16% were seen once. The specimen sequenced was whole blood. The receptors originated from an adult who was a healthcare worker with PCR-confirmed SARS-CoV-2 infection or an uninfected control (not recorded which). The CDR3 runs from the conserved cysteine through the conserved F or W. D genes are given only for firm matches. Not all rows give a size; the values are once, few, many and, for expanded clones, a class.

14,TRBV27,TRBJ2-7,NA,NA,CASSFSGITYEQYF,TGTGCCAGCAGTTTTAGCGGAATCACCTACGAGCAGTACTTC
13,TRBV6-2/TRBV6-3,TRBJ2-1,NA,many,CASSYAETNEQFF,TGTGCCAGCAGTTACGCGGAGACAAATGAGCAGTTCTTC
11,TRBV2,TRBJ1-1,NA,few,CATRMNTEAFF,TGTGCCACACGGATGAACACTGAAGCTTTCTTT
15,TRBV11-2,TRBJ1-1,NA,NA,CASSLDRTTNTEAFF,TGTGCCAGCAGCTTAGACAGAACAACGAACACTGAAGCTTTCTTT
15,TRBV20-1,TRBJ2-3,NA,few,CSARDGGSRADTQYF,TGCAGTGCTAGAGATGGAGGATCTAGGGCAGATACGCAGTATTTT
18,TRBV6-2/TRBV6-3,TRBJ1-6,NA,NA,CASRPKSGTGFYNSPLHF,TGTGCCAGCAGGCCCAAGTCCGGAACAGGGTTCTATAATTCACCCCTCCACTTT
11,TRBV6-5,TRBJ2-1,NA,few,CASSFGLNRFF,TGTGCCAGCAGTTTCGGACTGAATCGGTTCTTC
13,TRBV7-2,TRBJ1-2,NA,NA,CASSPRSGEGYTF,TGTGCCAGCAGCCCGAGGTCGGGAGAAGGCTACACCTTC
14,TRBV29-1,TRBJ2-1,NA,few,CSVSPWGSYNEQFF,TGCAGCGTAAGCCCTTGGGGGTCTTACAATGAGCAGTTCTTC
14,TRBV27,TRBJ1-5,TRBD1,NA,CASSPGQAGQPQHF,TGTGCCAGCAGCCCCGGACAGGCAGGACAGCCCCAGCATTTT
14,TRBV6-1,TRBJ1-6,NA,few,CASKVTGPNSPLHF,TGTGCCAGCAAGGTGACGGGCCCTAATTCACCCCTCCACTTT
13,TRBV10-3,TRBJ1-4,NA,once,CAIRSDANEKLFF,TGTGCCATCAGATCCGATGCTAATGAAAAACTGTTTTTT
15,TRBV28,TRBJ2-5,NA,few,CASRPRGGRLETQYF,TGTGCCAGCAGACCCAGGGGGGGTCGGTTGGAGACCCAGTACTTC
13,TRBV6-4,TRBJ2-3,NA,NA,CASSDGSTDTQYF,TGTGCCAGCAGTGATGGAAGCACAGATACGCAGTATTTT
16,TRBV6-5,TRBJ2-2,NA,few,CASSYSMGENTGELFF,TGTGCCAGCAGTTACTCGATGGGCGAGAACACCGGGGAGCTGTTTTTT
17,TRBV6-6,TRBJ2-2,TRBD2,NA,CASSPAGTSGGIGELFF,TGTGCCAGCAGTCCGGCCGGGACTAGCGGGGGGATCGGGGAGCTGTTTTTT